These T cell receptor beta chains were read from a single sample in a study of blood T cells in healthy people across ages. TCRdb itself ran the 5' RACE reads through MiXCR, one entry per CDR3 protein. The sample lists 1,800,000 or so distinct CDR3 sequences; around 42% were seen once. Sequenced sample: blood. Receptor source: a human donor in good health. Both conserved end residues are part of each CDR3. Each record gives: clone size, D gene, V gene, J gene, CDR3 DNA, CDR3 protein. The D gene is left open where the match is weak. Rows may omit the clone size; those that give it use once, few, many or a size class.

few	-	TRBV7-2	TRBJ2-7	TGTGCCAGCAGCGAAATCCGACTGTCCGGCGAGCAGTACTTC	CASSEIRLSGEQYF
once	TRBD1	TRBV7-9	TRBJ1-5	TGTGCCAGCAGCTCATCCGACAGGGATGAGAATCAGCCCCAGCATTTT	CASSSSDRDENQPQHF
few	TRBD2	TRBV3-1	TRBJ2-5	TGTGCCAGCAGCCAAGGAGGGCTAGCGGGGACCGGGGAGCAGTACTTC	CASSQGGLAGTGEQYF
-	-	TRBV5-1	TRBJ1-1	TGCGCCAGCAGAATACAGCCCATGAACACTGAAGCTTTCTTT	CASRIQPMNTEAFF
-	-	TRBV28	TRBJ2-7	TGTGCCACCCGGTATCACGAGCAGTACTTC	CATRYHEQYF
-	TRBD1	TRBV20-1	TRBJ1-2	TGCAGTGTCCAGACAGGGGAGGATGGCTACACCTTC	CSVQTGEDGYTF
-	-	TRBV20-1	TRBJ2-6	TGCAGTGCTCGACCAGCGCCAAGGGCGATCTCTGGGGCCAACGTCCTGACTTTC	CSARPAPRAISGANVLTF
-	-	TRBV28	TRBJ1-4	TGTGCCAGCAGTTCCCGGGTCTCGGATGAAAAACTGTTTTTT	CASSSRVSDEKLFF
-	-	TRBV12-3/TRBV12-4	TRBJ2-1	TGTGCCAGCATTCCGGGACGACTTACCGACAATGAGCAGTTCTTC	CASIPGRLTDNEQFF
-	TRBD1	TRBV20-1	TRBJ2-7	TGCAGTGCCAACCAGGGGGCTATCTACTACGAGCAGTACTTC	CSANQGAIYYEQYF
-	-	TRBV12-5	TRBJ1-2	TGTGCTAGTGGTTTGGTTTATGGGGTGTCTACTAACTATGGCTACACCTTC	CASGLVYGVSTNYGYTF
-	-	TRBV5-1	TRBJ2-1	TGCGCCAGCAGCTCTAGTGGGGGAACCTACGAGCAGTTCTTC	CASSSSGGTYEQFF
-	TRBD1	TRBV6-6	TRBJ1-2	TGTGCCAGCAGTTACCCAGGGGGTTGGTATGGCTACACCTTC	CASSYPGGWYGYTF
few	-	TRBV7-9	TRBJ2-5	TGTGCCAGCAGCTTAGAGGCTGGGTTAGAGACCCAGTACTTC	CASSLEAGLETQYF
-	-	TRBV7-8	TRBJ2-3	TGTGCCAGCAGCTCGCAAGACAGCACAGATACGCAGTATTTT	CASSSQDSTDTQYF
once	-	TRBV20-1	TRBJ1-4	TGCAGTGCTAGAGATCGGGGACCTACAGGGAATGAAAAACTGTTTTTT	CSARDRGPTGNEKLFF
-	-	TRBV4-1	TRBJ2-7	TGCGCCAGCAGCCAAAAATGGACGAGCTCCTACGAGCAGTACTTC	CASSQKWTSSYEQYF
few	-	TRBV12-3/TRBV12-4	TRBJ2-7	TGTGCCAGCAGCCCCGGTCGGTGGGGGGCCGTCTACGAGCAGTACTTC	CASSPGRWGAVYEQYF
few	TRBD2	TRBV10-3	TRBJ2-7	TGTGCCACCAGAACTAGCGGGGACCCCTACGAGCAGTACTTC	CATRTSGDPYEQYF
-	-	TRBV5-5	TRBJ1-2	TGTGCCAGCAGCTTGTGGCTGGCAGGGACGTCCTATGGCTACACCTTC	CASSLWLAGTSYGYTF
few	-	TRBV27	TRBJ2-7	TGTGCCAGCGCGGACAGTTTGGCCTACGAGCAGTACTTC	CASADSLAYEQYF
-	TRBD1	TRBV28	TRBJ1-4	TGTGCCAGCAGACTGACAGGGGCCAATGAAAAACTGTTTTTT	CASRLTGANEKLFF
-	TRBD2	TRBV11-2	TRBJ2-3	TGTGCCAGCAGCTTAGAGTGGACGGGGGGGCAAGATACGCAGTATTTT	CASSLEWTGGQDTQYF
once	-	TRBV6-5	TRBJ1-1	TGTGCCAGCAGTTACGATGGGAATTCTGAAGCTTTCTTT	CASSYDGNSEAFF
-	-	TRBV7-9	TRBJ2-5	TGTGCCAGCAGCTTAGGGTCCGTTGAGACCCAGTACTTC	CASSLGSVETQYF
-	-	TRBV27	TRBJ2-6	TGTGCCAGCAGTTTAGGGTTCGGGGCCAACGTCCTGACTTTC	CASSLGFGANVLTF
-	-	TRBV29-1	TRBJ2-1	TGCAGCGCTACGACAGGAGGGGCCAACGAGCAGTTCTTC	CSATTGGANEQFF
-	TRBD1	TRBV12-3/TRBV12-4	TRBJ2-3	TGTGCCAGCAGTCCCCGCCGGCGCGGGACAGGGGGGACAGATACGCGGTATTTT	CASSPRRRGTGGTDTRYF
few	TRBD1	TRBV28	TRBJ2-7	TGTGCCAGCAGTTTGACAGGGGCCATCTACGAGCAGTACTTC	CASSLTGAIYEQYF
few	-	TRBV20-1	TRBJ1-4	TGCAGTGGGTCTCGATATAATGAAAAACTGTTTTTT	CSGSRYNEKLFF
few	-	TRBV12-3/TRBV12-4	TRBJ1-2	TGTGCCACCGAGTTTGGGGGCTTAGGCTATGGCTACACCTTC	CATEFGGLGYGYTF
once	-	TRBV6-5	TRBJ2-2	TGTGCCAGCAGTTACTCAGACGGGCCAGGACGAGCCGGGGAGCTGTTTTTT	CASSYSDGPGRAGELFF
-	TRBD1	TRBV7-8	TRBJ2-1	TGTGCCAGCAGCTTAGTGGGTGGGACAGGGGTTGAGCAGTTCTTC	CASSLVGGTGVEQFF
few	TRBD2	TRBV29-1	TRBJ2-5	TGCAGCGTTGGAGAGGTAGCGGGGACTTGGGAGACCCAGTACTTC	CSVGEVAGTWETQYF
-	-	TRBV18	TRBJ1-5	TGTGCCGGCTCACCGGGATACAGTAGCAATCAGCCCCAGCATTTT	CAGSPGYSSNQPQHF
-	-	TRBV6-2/TRBV6-3	TRBJ1-2	TGTGCCAGCAGTTACCGCGAGACCGGCTACACCTTC	CASSYRETGYTF
-	TRBD1	TRBV24-1	TRBJ2-1	TGTGCCACAGCCGGGACAGGGAATTACAATGAGCAGTTCTTC	CATAGTGNYNEQFF
few	-	TRBV20-1	TRBJ2-3	TGCAGTGCTAGACAAGCGGCCCTCACAGATACGCAGTATTTT	CSARQAALTDTQYF
-	-	TRBV6-2/TRBV6-3	TRBJ2-2	TGTGCCAGCAGTCCCGCATCGGGGGTTACCACCGGGGAGCTGTTTTTT	CASSPASGVTTGELFF
-	TRBD1	TRBV27	TRBJ2-3	TGTGCCAGCAGGAGCCTTGGGGACAGGACTAACACAGATACGCAGTATTTT	CASRSLGDRTNTDTQYF
-	-	TRBV3-1	TRBJ2-1	TGTGCCAGCAGCCAAGGCGGGGGACAGGTACATGAGCAGTTCTTC	CASSQGGGQVHEQFF
few	-	TRBV29-1	TRBJ2-4	TGCAGCGTTGACGACAAGCGAAAAAACATTCAGTACTTC	CSVDDKRKNIQYF